Included here is one T cell receptor (beta chain) sequence, with context. Its cognate antigen has yet to be identified. No much larger clone is present one base from it, and per-base qualities are unavailable. The sample contains more than one DNA sequence encoding this CDR3. TCRbeta CDR3 regions were amplified from genomic DNA using the immunoSEQ Assay, a bias-controlled multiplex PCR. Regarding the original processing steps: The number of nucleated cells in each sample was estimated by amplification of reference gene primers within the assay. To quantify the absolute abundance of each unique TCRbeta CDR3 rearrangement, sequence reads were collapsed and filtered. Productive Simpson clonality was computed per sample as the square root of Simpson's diversity index over productive rearrangements. Entries here come from immuneACCESS through TCRdb and include only in-frame sequences with V and J called. Some clones fail to appear in such tables; in the studies checked, an unresolved V gene covers under half of the shortfall, and the cause of the remainder is unknown. D and trimming were read from the DNA, whereas the V and J calls and clone size are those reported in that table. The sample table records a few hundred thousand clones; about 83% of these occur just once. 5.5% to 7.5% of the sample is in the top ten clones.

The entry originates in a study of blood T cell repertoires in COVID-19 (dated by TCRdb to 2020 to 2021). With regard to the full study: Samples from collaborators originated in the United States, Italy and Spain and spanned both the acute and convalescent phases of COVID-19. The prospective study material was composed of cDNA or gDNA derived from T cells, B-cell-depleted T cells, or PBMCs. The dataset comprised deeply sampled blood TCRbeta repertoires from subjects exposed to, actively infected with, or recovered from COVID-19. The repertoires were released in a freely available public database intended as a resource for research on the immune response to SARS-CoV-2. Samples came from the ongoing ImmuneRACE study (first 160 participants) plus 1,254 subjects from 6 global collaborators. The sample metadata nearly always contained a de-identified subject ID, COVID-19 status, age in years and sex. Where available, HLA class I and class II types were obtained from metadata supplied by the sample provider rather than from assay-based typing. Paper-wide results and their limitations: How much clinical and demographic metadata was included differed by source and by participant, and the metadata was provided uncurated.

CDR3 length: 12 amino acids, cysteine to phenylalanine. The only DNA kept is the CDR3, 36 bases in frame from the first base. V was cut back by 4 bases and J by 8 bases, leaving a gap of 10 bases between them. The germline V gene supplies CDR1 KGHDR and CDR2 SFDVKD. Participants in the prospective study were enrolled through a virtual design, were aged roughly 18 to 90 years, and lived in roughly 24 United States geographic areas. To assign participants to cohorts, the prospective study relied on clinical history that participants themselves reported in a screening survey and a study questionnaire. ImmuneRACE Cohort 3 recovered participants were defined by two consecutive negative NP/OP PCR tests, healthcare professional clearance, or symptom resolution. In the prospective study, mobile phlebotomists collected whole blood, serum and a nasopharyngeal or oropharyngeal swab from each participant. Over a roughly 2-month period, participants in the prospective study had the option of providing additional blood draws and questionnaires. Before DNA extraction, prospective study blood samples were shipped either frozen or at room temperature.

The specimen sequenced was PBMCs or T cells enriched from blood (not recorded which). The chain is assembled from TRBV24-1 and TRBJ1-2, with a tentative D gene TRBD1 over 6 matching bases. The TCR comes from a woman aged 40-49 years who had recovered from COVID-19. The CDR3 protein sequence reads: CATSEGQGGYTF. The DNA sequence reads TGTGCCACCAGTGAGGGACAAGGCGGCTACACCTTC.